The 6 T cell receptor beta chains presented below share a single source sample, sequenced in a study of T cell responses to AZD1222 COVID-19 vaccine. Clones were read by immunoSEQ multiplex PCR, and TCRdb kept only the in-frame ones, dropping some. Found here are about 140,000 clones, 92% of them singletons; the top ten hold roughly 5%. The sample consisted of peripheral blood, taken on day 0 of AZD1222 vaccination. The receptors were sampled from an adult in good health.

The chain links TRBV2 to TRBJ1-5; the D is unclear. The CDR3 spans 14 residues. The V end lost 7 bases, the J end lost 5 bases, and 15 bases lay between the germline ends. Germline V gene lookup returns CDR1 SNHLY and CDR2 FYNNEI. The CDR3 sequence is CASTEGGEHQPQHF. The CDR3 DNA reads TGTGCCAGCACGGAAGGAGGAGAGCATCAGCCCCAGCATTTT.

The chain carries TRBV6-6 and TRBJ2-1, with 7 bases lining up with TRBD1. The germline V gene encodes CDR1 MNHNY and CDR2 SVGAGI (reference sequence). This CDR3 is built from 13 residues. The trim removed 8 bases at V and 7 bases at J, leaving 8 bases unmatched. In DNA form, the CDR3 reads TGTGCCAGCGTACGGGACAGAGGGAATGAGCAGTTCTTC. Its protein is CASVRDRGNEQFF.

V gene TRBV28 combines with J gene TRBJ2-3; D is undetermined. CDR3 size: 12 residues. Germline CDR1 MDHEN, CDR2 SYDVKM. Deletions cut 5 bases from V and 4 bases from J, with 7 bases between. CDR3 loop: CASSGFADTQYF. The DNA of the CDR3 is TGTGCCAGCAGTGGTTTCGCAGATACGCAGTATTTT.

V usage is TRBV28 and J usage is TRBJ1-1; D remains unclear. CDR3 length equals 13 residues. Between the trimmed V and J ends, which lost 6 bases and 4 bases, there was a span of 12 bases. Germline CDR1 reads MDHEN; CDR2 reads SYDVKM. The CDR3 DNA sequence: TGTGCCAGCAGCCTTGTAATCCTCACTGAAGCTTTCTTT. The encoded protein is CASSLVILTEAFF.

The genes are TRBV2 and TRBJ2-5; 7 nucleotides agree with TRBD1. Germline values: CDR1 SNHLY, CDR2 FYNNEI. The length of the CDR3 is 14 residues. J was trimmed by 2 bases and V by 6 bases; bases with no gene match: 6. The chain's CDR3 is CASSLQGYQETQYF. As DNA, the CDR3 is TGTGCCAGCAGCCTACAGGGGTATCAAGAGACCCAGTACTTC.

This clone was seen a single time. J is TRBJ1-5 and V is TRBV6-5; 8 nucleotides agree with TRBD1. From germline, CDR1 is MNHEY and CDR2 SVGAGI. The V gene end was trimmed by 0 bases and the J gene end by 5 bases; junction bases not matched to a gene: 6. The CDR3 runs to 16 residues. Here the CDR3 reads CASSYSRQGPDQPQHF. The CDR3 bases are TGTGCCAGCAGTTACTCCCGACAGGGGCCCGATCAGCCCCAGCATTTT.